These 16 T cell receptor beta chains were all obtained from the same sample, sequenced in a study of metastatic and nonmetastatic thyroid tumors. Not a single patient had been given any form of treatment at any point before undergoing thyroid surgery. Via MiXCR, TCRdb re-called the PCR reads. The sample comprises over 50,000 clones, 25% to 30% of which are singletons, and around a sixth rests with the top ten. Sequenced: blood. These receptors were taken from a female donor with papillary thyroid cancer or a benign thyroid nodule (not recorded which). Some clones in this sample may be carry-over from other donors' samples.

The chain combines TRBV12-3 or TRBV12-4 with TRBJ2-7; no reliable D call. The CDR3 length is 13 residues. Trimming removed 3 bases at V and 0 bases at J, with 6 bases between. The CDR3 loop is CASSLYTSYEQYF. In DNA, the CDR3 is TGTGCCAGCAGTTTGTATACCTCCTACGAGCAGTACTTC.

This clone was observed a handful of times. V gene TRBV15 combines with J gene TRBJ2-5, with D perhaps given as TRBD1 or TRBD2 (5 bases each). From germline, CDR1 is LNHNV and CDR2 YYDKDF (reference sequence). This CDR3 has 15 residues. V gave up 0 bases and J gave up 2 bases, with 10 bases separating them. This CDR3 reads CATSRDRGAQETQYF. The CDR3 nucleotides read TGTGCCACCAGCAGAGATCGAGGGGCTCAAGAGACCCAGTACTTC.

V usage is TRBV6-2 or TRBV6-3 and J usage is TRBJ2-3; a weak D match, TRBD1 (6 bases). This CDR3 comprises 12 residues. The V end was cut by 0 bases, the J end by 10 bases, with 8 bases between. Germline V gives CDR1 MNHEY, CDR2 SVGEGT. Written as DNA, the CDR3 is TGTGCCAGCAGTTACTCACAGGGATCGCAGTATTTT. This gives the protein CASSYSQGSQYF.

This clone was observed a handful of times. The sample carries other DNA sequences with the same CDR3. V and J are TRBV12-3 or TRBV12-4 and TRBJ1-1; a weak D match, TRBD1 (5 bases). The CDR3 has 15 residues. Trimming removed 4 bases at V and 0 bases at J, with 12 bases between. CDR3: CASSYRREMNTEAFF. CDR3 sequence (DNA): TGTGCCAGCAGTTACCGCAGGGAGATGAACACTGAAGCTTTCTTT.

CDR3 sequence reads: CASSQELGRATEAFF. CDR3 DNA sequence: TGTGCCAGCAGCCAAGAGTTGGGGCGGGCCACTGAAGCTTTCTTT. The chain links TRBV3-1 to TRBJ1-1; possible D gene TRBD1, 5 bases. The CDR3 is 15 amino acids. The germline V and J ends were trimmed by 0 bases and 4 bases, with 12 bases remaining between them. The germline V gene has CDR1 LGHDT and CDR2 YNNKEL (reference sequence).

This clone was detected a few times. The chain couples TRBV6-1 to TRBJ2-7; possible D gene TRBD2, 6 bases. The V gene lost 0 bases and the J gene lost 3 bases, with 6 bases spanning the gap. The germline V gene has CDR1 MNHNS and CDR2 SASEGT. The CDR3 totals 13 residues. The CDR3 here is CASSEARGYEQYF. CDR3 DNA: TGTGCCAGCAGTGAAGCGCGGGGCTACGAGCAGTACTTC.

The chain links TRBV7-3 to TRBJ1-1; D is perhaps TRBD1 (6 bases). Trimming took off 2 bases at V and 9 bases at J, with 16 bases between the two ends. The germline V gene encodes CDR1 SGHTA and CDR2 FQGTGA. This CDR3 has 14 residues. The CDR3 DNA follows: TGTGCCAGCAGCTTACACCCGGACGGGGGGCAAGCTTTCTTT. It codes for CASSLHPDGGQAFF.

This clone has a handful of counts. The chain joins TRBV28 to TRBJ2-5; D is possibly TRBD2 (5 bases). The germline V and J ends were trimmed by 3 bases and 4 bases, with 9 bases remaining between them. CDR1 is MDHEN, CDR2 SYDVKM, per germline. The CDR3 runs to 13 residues. CDR3 DNA: TGTGCCAGCAGTTTCGGCGGAGGAGAGACCCAGTACTTC. Protein product: CASSFGGGETQYF.

This clone came up a few times. V usage is TRBV11-3 and J usage is TRBJ2-3; D remains unclear. CDR1 SGHNT and CDR2 YENEEA come from the germline V gene. The CDR3 covers 14 residues. V lost 5 bases, J lost 3 bases, and 12 bases lay in between. The CDR3 nucleotides are TGTGCCAGCAGCCGGATAGCCATGACAGATACGCAGTATTTT. This codes for CASSRIAMTDTQYF.

This clone was counted many times. The chain employs TRBV10-3 and TRBJ2-3, with TRBD2 matching 9 bases. This CDR3 comprises 17 residues. V shed 4 bases, J shed 2 bases, and the junction held 10 bases outside the gene matches. The germline CDR1 and CDR2 sequences are ENHRY and SYGVKD. CDR3 bases: TGTGCCATCAGTGTGGGAGCGGGAGGTCAATACACAGATACGCAGTATTTT. Translation gives CAISVGAGGQYTDTQYF.

This clone has just one count. The chain couples TRBV20-1 to TRBJ2-2; 8 bases fit TRBD1. The trim removed 0 bases at V and 6 bases at J, leaving 9 bases unmatched. Germline assignment: CDR1 DFQATT and CDR2 SNEGSKA (reference sequence). CDR3 length: 16 residues. The CDR3 nucleotides read TGCAGTGCTAGAGATGTCGGCAGGGGGCTCGCCGGGGAGCTGTTTTTT. Translating gives CSARDVGRGLAGELFF.

Many counts were recorded for this clone. DNA for the CDR3: TGCAGTGCTACTGGACGGGGACTAGCGGGTGGCGAGCAGTACTTC. Its protein is CSATGRGLAGGEQYF. The chain is built from TRBV20-1 and TRBJ2-7, with 12 bases that match TRBD2. J gave up 6 bases and V 4 bases, and 10 bases lay outside the gene matches. CDR3 size: 15 residues. Germline values: CDR1 DFQATT, CDR2 SNEGSKA (reference sequence).

This rearrangement joins TRBV20-1 to TRBJ1-5; D not certain. CDR3 size: 13 residues. V was pared by 3 bases and J by 2 bases, with 8 bases between. Per germline, CDR1 DFQATT and CDR2 SNEGSKA (reference sequence). The CDR3 DNA reads as TGCAGTGCTAGGAGGATGGGCAATCAGCCCCAGCATTTT. Residues: CSARRMGNQPQHF.

The genes are TRBV3-1 and TRBJ2-3; D is uncertain. V gave up 0 bases and J gave up 0 bases, with 7 bases separating them. The CDR3 is 15 amino acids. The germline gives CDR1 LGHDT, CDR2 YNNKEL (reference sequence). DNA for the CDR3: TGTGCCAGCAGCCAAGACGGATCTAGCACAGATACGCAGTATTTT. It yields the protein CASSQDGSSTDTQYF.

This sequence joins TRBV9 and TRBJ2-7, with a possible D match to TRBD2 (5 bases). CDR3 length: 14 amino acids. CDR1 and CDR2 (germline): SGDLS, YYNGEE. V lost 7 bases and J 0 bases, leaving 14 bases between the germline ends. The CDR3 reads CASATSGSSYEQYF. Here the CDR3 DNA reads TGTGCCAGCGCGACTTCGGGGAGCTCCTACGAGCAGTACTTC.

The genes are TRBV20-1 and TRBJ1-6; unclear D gene. The V and J ends lost 6 bases and 6 bases respectively, with 15 bases between them. This CDR3 has 14 amino acids. Germline V gene data show CDR1 as DFQATT and CDR2 as SNEGSKA (reference sequence). CDR3 bases: TGCAGTGCCTCCCGACCCTTTTCTAATTCACCCCTCCACTTT. Amino acids: CSASRPFSNSPLHF.